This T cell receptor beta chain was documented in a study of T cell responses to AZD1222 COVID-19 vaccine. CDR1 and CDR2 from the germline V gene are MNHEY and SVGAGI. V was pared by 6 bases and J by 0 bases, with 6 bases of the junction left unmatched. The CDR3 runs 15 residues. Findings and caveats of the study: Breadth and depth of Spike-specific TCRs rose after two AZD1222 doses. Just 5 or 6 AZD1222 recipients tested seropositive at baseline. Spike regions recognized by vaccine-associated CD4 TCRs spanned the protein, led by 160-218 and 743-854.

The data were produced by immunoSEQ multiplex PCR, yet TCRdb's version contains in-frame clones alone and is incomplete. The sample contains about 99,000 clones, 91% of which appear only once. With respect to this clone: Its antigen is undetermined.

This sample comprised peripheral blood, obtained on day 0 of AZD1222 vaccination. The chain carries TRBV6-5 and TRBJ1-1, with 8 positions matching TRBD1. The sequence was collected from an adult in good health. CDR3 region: CASRADRAMNTEAFF. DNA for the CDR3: TGTGCCAGCAGAGCGGACAGGGCCATGAACACTGAAGCTTTCTTT.